This TCR beta chain was sequenced for a study of graft-versus-host responses after intestinal transplantation. Study at large: Transplantation in recipients was multivisceral, liver-intestinal, or isolated intestinal. Recipients uniformly received anti-thymocyte globulin induction, followed by tacrolimus and steroids for roughly three years.

Study-level results: Some GvH clones were seen earlier in gut or blood, suggesting intestinal origin. There was an association between peak levels of circulating GvH clones and early post-transplant HvG declines.

As regards this clone: Its cognate antigen is unknown.

Data came from immunoSEQ multiplex PCR; TCRdb stores just in-frame clones and leaves some out. The table lists about 45,000 clones, about 91% of them singletons. V lost 3 bases and J 6 bases, leaving 15 bases between the germline ends. Per germline, CDR1 SGHRS and CDR2 YFSETQ. The CDR3 covers 15 residues. The sequence derives from a human patient who received an intestinal transplant, so some T cells may come from the graft donor. Source: PBMCs, taken 524 days after transplant. The rearrangement uses TRBV5-1 and TRBJ1-4; no reliable D call. This CDR3 is CASSSSAEAYEKLFF. CDR3 coding DNA: TGCGCCAGCAGCTCTTCGGCAGAAGCCTATGAAAAACTGTTTTTT.